These 12 T cell receptor beta chains were all obtained from the same sample, sequenced in a study of cytomegalovirus exposure and HLA in healthy donors. This PCR relied on a set of 60 Vbeta primers and 13 Jbeta primers. Clones were sequenced by immunoSEQ multiplex PCR, and TCRdb holds only the in-frame ones, with some missing. Of around 100,000 clones in the sample, approximately 78% were seen once. Sequencing was carried out using PBMCs. The receptors come from a male donor in good health and CMV-seropositive.

This clone has more than one count but fewer than ten. The V call is TRBV6-4, the J call TRBJ1-1; maybe TRBD1 (5 bases). Germline V gives CDR1 MRHNA, CDR2 SNTAGT. Deletions cut 4 bases from V and 6 bases from J, with 15 bases between. The CDR3 covers 14 residues. CDR3 nucleotides: TGTGCCAGCAGTGTCGCAGGGAATTCGCCTGAAGCTTTCTTT. It codes for CASSVAGNSPEAFF.

CDR3 residues: CASTGGNTEAFF. CDR3 DNA: TGTGCCAGCACCGGAGGGAACACTGAAGCTTTCTTT. The rearrangement joins TRBV28 to TRBJ1-1; D remains unclear. The CDR3 runs to 12 residues. Germline CDR1 and CDR2: MDHEN and SYDVKM. Trimming took 7 bases from V and 1 from J, leaving 7 bases between them.

This sequence joins TRBV19 and TRBJ1-1, with unresolved D. The CDR3 sequence is 13 residues long. Germline CDR1 reads LNHDA; CDR2 reads SQIVND (reference sequence). The V gene lost 2 bases and the J gene lost 6 bases, with 10 bases spanning the gap. The CDR3 region is CASSINTAAEAFF. In nucleotides, the CDR3 is TGTGCCAGTAGTATAAACACAGCGGCTGAAGCTTTCTTT.

This clone was detected a few times. The CDR3 is CASSYSGLTYNEQFF. CDR3 in DNA: TGTGCCAGCAGTTACTCAGGACTGACCTACAATGAGCAGTTCTTC. The V gene is TRBV6-5, the J gene TRBJ2-1; a possible D gene is TRBD2 (5 bases). In germline, CDR1 is MNHEY, CDR2 SVGAGI. V gave up 0 bases and J gave up 2 bases, with 8 bases separating them. The CDR3 length is 15 residues.

The CDR3 coding sequence is TGTGCCAGCAGCTCCCCAAGAGAGCAAGAGACCCAGTACTTC. As protein: CASSSPREQETQYF. The rearrangement links TRBV7-9 to TRBJ2-5; D not certain. The CDR3 totals 14 residues. Looked up from germline, CDR1 is SEHNR and CDR2 is FQNEAQ (reference sequence). Trimming left V 4 bases short and J 2 bases short, with 11 bases between.

The CDR3 DNA is TGCAGCGTTGACCGGGGGAACACTGAAGCTTTCTTT. Protein: CSVDRGNTEAFF. The chain joins TRBV29-1 to TRBJ1-1; unclear D gene. The length of the CDR3 is 12 residues. Trimming removed 3 bases at V and 1 base at J, with 6 bases between. Germline V lookup: CDR1 SQVTM, CDR2 ANQGSEA. The complete variable domain, with remaining parts taken from reference TRBV29-1 and TRBJ1-1, reads SAVISQKPSRDICQRGTSLTIQCQVDSQVTMMFWYRQQPGQSLTLIATANQGSEATYESGFVIDKFPISRPNLTFSTLTVSNMSPEDSSIYLCSVDRGNTEAFFGQGTRLTVV.

The chain carries TRBV27 and TRBJ2-5, with D possibly TRBD1 on 6 matching bases. V gave up 1 base and J gave up 5 bases, with 11 bases separating them. The CDR3 is 14 residues long. CDR1 is MNHEY, CDR2 SMNVEV, per germline (reference sequence). In DNA form, the CDR3 reads TGTGCCAGCAGTTTATGGGGGCCAAGGGAGACCCAGTACTTC. This encodes CASSLWGPRETQYF.

This sequence joins TRBV14 and TRBJ2-1, with D possibly TRBD1 on 6 matching bases. V was shortened by 1 base and J by 2 bases, with 9 bases between the two germline ends. The CDR3 loop spans 15 amino acids. The V gene's germline CDR1 is SGHDN and CDR2 FVKESK. Here the CDR3 DNA reads TGTGCCAGCAGCCAAGGGGGGCTCACCTACAATGAGCAGTTCTTC. Translation gives CASSQGGLTYNEQFF.

The J gene is TRBJ1-1, the V gene TRBV29-1; perhaps TRBD1 as D (5 bases). CDR3 size: 16 residues. V lost 0 bases and J lost 1, with 15 bases in between. CDR1 SQVTM and CDR2 ANQGSEA come from the germline V gene. This CDR3 reads CSVEDNRMVGNTEAFF. CDR3 bases: TGCAGCGTTGAAGACAACAGGATGGTGGGGAACACTGAAGCTTTCTTT.

Turning to this clone: One end of the junction fails to match germline, which may point to a read error. This chain uses TRBV6-5 with TRBJ2-5; 7 nucleotides align to TRBD1. The CDR3 contains 15 residues. Germline assignment: CDR1 MNHEY and CDR2 SVGAGI. The CDR3 loop reads CAASPRQGPREAQYF. For the CDR3, the DNA is TGTGCCGCCAGCCCCCGACAGGGACCAAGAGAGGCCCAGTACTTC.

The V and J genes are TRBV25-1 and TRBJ1-6; D possibly corresponds to TRBD1 (5 bases). The CDR3 consists of 16 residues. Looked up from germline, CDR1 is MGHDK and CDR2 is SYGVNS. V was clipped by 4 bases and J by 8 bases, with 18 bases between them. The DNA of the CDR3 is TGTGCCAGCAGTGTACACCTTTTCTGGGGGGATTCACCCCTCCACTTT. Its translation: CASSVHLFWGDSPLHF.

The gene calls are TRBV7-9 and TRBJ2-7, with 10 bases identical to TRBD1. Germline trimming cut 5 bases from V and 6 bases from J; bases unmatched to any gene: 10. Germline CDR1 SEHNR, CDR2 FQNEAQ (reference sequence). The CDR3 totals 15 residues. DNA for the CDR3: TGTGCCAGCAGCCACTCCCGGGACAGGGGTATCGAGCAGTACTTC. Its translation: CASSHSRDRGIEQYF.